This TCR beta chain was profiled in a study of shared clonotypes between healthy human individuals. J was trimmed by 2 bases and V by 5 bases; bases with no gene match: 21. CDR1 SGHNT and CDR2 YYREEE come from the germline V gene (reference sequence). The CDR3 runs 19 residues. Sorted subsets were amplified in replicate PCRs using 200 ng DNA, roughly 30,000 T cell genomes. The assay was immunoSEQ multiplex PCR, and TCRdb's table has in-frame clones only and misses some. The table includes 2 million to 2.5 million clones, around 90% detected once. Study outcomes and limitations: Larger richness was generally estimated for naive than memory subsets.

Of note for this clone: Its specificity is unknown.

The TCR originated in a young man in good health. Some clones in this sample may be carry-over from other donors' samples. The sample taken for sequencing was naive CD4+ T cells from PBMCs. Subset noted: CD45RA+ positively selected. This chain connects TRBV5-4 to TRBJ2-7; 8 nucleotides align to TRBD2. CDR3 in DNA: TGTGCCAGCAGGATCCAAACGGGAGGGCCTCCTGACGTAACCTACGAGCAGTACTTC. Protein sequence: CASRIQTGGPPDVTYEQYF.